This TCR beta chain was identified in a study of T-cell reconstitution after alpha-beta-depleted transplantation in children. This clonotype was counted a few times. CDR1 and CDR2 (germline): MNHEY, SVGAGI. V lost 2 bases, J lost 0 bases, and 11 bases lay in between. The CDR3 spans 15 residues. Unique molecular identifiers were built into the TCRbeta library. Via MiXCR, TCRdb re-called the PCR reads, giving one row per CDR3 protein. This table holds about 610,000 distinct CDR3 sequences, roughly 10% found once. The material sequenced was PBMCs from the stem cell graft donor, taken from the stem cell graft. This sequence joins TRBV6-5 and TRBJ2-7; the D is unclear. The receptor comes from a human donor who donated a stem cell graft to a child with acute myeloid leukemia. CDR3 sequence: CASSYDQTPSYEQYF. CDR3 in DNA: TGTGCCAGCAGTTACGATCAAACGCCCTCCTACGAGCAGTACTTC.